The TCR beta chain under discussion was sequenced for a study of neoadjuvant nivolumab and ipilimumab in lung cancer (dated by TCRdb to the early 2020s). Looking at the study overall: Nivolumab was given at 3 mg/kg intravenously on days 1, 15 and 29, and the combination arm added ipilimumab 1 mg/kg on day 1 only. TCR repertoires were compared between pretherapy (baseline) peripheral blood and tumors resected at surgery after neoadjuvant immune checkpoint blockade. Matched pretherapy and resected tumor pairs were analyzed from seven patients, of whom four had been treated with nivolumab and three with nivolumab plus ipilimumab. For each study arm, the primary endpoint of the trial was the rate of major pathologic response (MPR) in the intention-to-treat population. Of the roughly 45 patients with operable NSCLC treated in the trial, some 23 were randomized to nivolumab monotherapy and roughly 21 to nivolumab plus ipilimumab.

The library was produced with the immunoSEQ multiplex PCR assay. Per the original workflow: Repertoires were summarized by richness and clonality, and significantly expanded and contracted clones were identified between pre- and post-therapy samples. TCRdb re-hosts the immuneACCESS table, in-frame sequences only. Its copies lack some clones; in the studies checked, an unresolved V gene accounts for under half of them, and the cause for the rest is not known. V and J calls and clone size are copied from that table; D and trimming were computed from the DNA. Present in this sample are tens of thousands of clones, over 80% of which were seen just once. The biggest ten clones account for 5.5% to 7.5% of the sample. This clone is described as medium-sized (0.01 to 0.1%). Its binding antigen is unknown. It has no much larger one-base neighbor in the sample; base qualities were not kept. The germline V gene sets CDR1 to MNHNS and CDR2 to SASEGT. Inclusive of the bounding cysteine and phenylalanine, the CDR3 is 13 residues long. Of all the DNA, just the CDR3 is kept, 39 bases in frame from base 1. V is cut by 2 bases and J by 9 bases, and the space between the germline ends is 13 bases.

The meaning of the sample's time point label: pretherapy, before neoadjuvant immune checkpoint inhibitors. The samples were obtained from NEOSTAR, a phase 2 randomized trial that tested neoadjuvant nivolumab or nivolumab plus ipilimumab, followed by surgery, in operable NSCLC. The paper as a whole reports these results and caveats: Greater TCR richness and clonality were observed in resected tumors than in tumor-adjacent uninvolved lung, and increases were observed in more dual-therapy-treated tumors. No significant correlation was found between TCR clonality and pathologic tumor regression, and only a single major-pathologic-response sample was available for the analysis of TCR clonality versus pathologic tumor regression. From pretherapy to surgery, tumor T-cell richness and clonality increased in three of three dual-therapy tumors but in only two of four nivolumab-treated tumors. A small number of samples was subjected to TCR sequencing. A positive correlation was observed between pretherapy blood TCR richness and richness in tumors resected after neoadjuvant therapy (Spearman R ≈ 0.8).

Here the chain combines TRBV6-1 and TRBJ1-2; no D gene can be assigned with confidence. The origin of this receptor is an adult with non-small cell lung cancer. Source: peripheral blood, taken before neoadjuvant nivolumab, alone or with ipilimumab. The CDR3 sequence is CASSERSVGSYTF. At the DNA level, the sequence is TGTGCCAGCAGTGAACGATCCGTTGGGAGCTACACCTTC.